The entry below gives a single TCR beta chain sequence along with its context. This clonotype was picked up a small number of times. Its specific antigen is unknown. Base qualities are missing; no much larger clone stands one base away. These data originate in a study of patients with pleural tuberculosis (dated by TCRdb to the mid-2010s). Relative to germline, V is 6 bases shorter and J is 7 bases shorter, with 15 bases between their ends. There are 13 amino acids in the CDR3, from cysteine to phenylalanine inclusive. Solely the CDR3 DNA is kept, with 39 bases framed from the first base. Based on the germline V gene, the CDR1 and CDR2 sequences are SNHLY and FYNNEI. The sequencer listed for this sample is Illumina Genome Analyzer IIx. The public reads were reanalyzed by TCRdb: fastp trimming at Q25, MiXCR alignment, in-frame beta chains only. Each CDR3 protein gets just one entry, which takes the most common genes and DNA from the rows behind it. This sample has about 50,000 distinct CDR3 sequences in its table, and 6% to 9.5% of those were observed once. Roughly 16% of the sample lies in the top ten.

This TCR derives from a human donor with pleural tuberculosis. This sequence uses TRBV2 and TRBJ2-5; TRBD2 is a weak D gene call, 5 bases matching. The CDR3 region reads CASRLDPSGTQYF. DNA sequence: TGTGCCAGCAGACTAGATCCTTCGGGGACCCAGTACTTC.